The present T cell receptor beta chain was sequenced within a study of human T cells and chemical hapten exposure. This clonotype was counted many times. The time point was: healthy volunteer bleed at 2 weeks. The authors extracted total RNA from unfractionated whole blood. CDR3 size: 14 residues. Trimming cost V 6 bases and J 7 bases, with 19 bases left between them. Germline V lookup: CDR1 DFQATT, CDR2 SNEGSKA (reference sequence). TCRdb reprocessed the RACE reads with MiXCR, giving one entry per CDR3 protein. The data show about 47,000 distinct CDR3 sequences, with about 4.5% seen just once and 4.5% to 6% held by the top ten.

V usage is TRBV20-1 and J usage is TRBJ2-1, with D possibly called TRBD1 or TRBD2 (6 bases each). This clonotype was sampled from a human donor in good health. Some clones in this sample may be carry-over from other donors' samples. Sample: whole blood. In DNA, the CDR3 is TGCAGTGCCAAAGCTGCGATAGGGGGGAATGAGCAGTTCTTC. The encoded protein is CSAKAAIGGNEQFF.